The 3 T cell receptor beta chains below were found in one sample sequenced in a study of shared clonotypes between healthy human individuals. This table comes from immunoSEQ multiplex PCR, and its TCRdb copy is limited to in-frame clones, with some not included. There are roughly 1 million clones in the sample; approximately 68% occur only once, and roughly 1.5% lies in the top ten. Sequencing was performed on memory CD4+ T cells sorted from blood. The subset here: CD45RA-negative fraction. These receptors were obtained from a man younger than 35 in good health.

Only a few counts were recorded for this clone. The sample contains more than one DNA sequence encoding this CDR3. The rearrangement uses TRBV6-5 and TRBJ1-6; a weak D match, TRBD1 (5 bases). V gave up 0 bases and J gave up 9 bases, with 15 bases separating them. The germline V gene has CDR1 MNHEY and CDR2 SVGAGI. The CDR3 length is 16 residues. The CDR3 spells CASSYSRGGEGSPLHF. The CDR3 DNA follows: TGTGCCAGCAGTTACTCGAGGGGAGGGGAGGGTTCACCCCTCCACTTT.

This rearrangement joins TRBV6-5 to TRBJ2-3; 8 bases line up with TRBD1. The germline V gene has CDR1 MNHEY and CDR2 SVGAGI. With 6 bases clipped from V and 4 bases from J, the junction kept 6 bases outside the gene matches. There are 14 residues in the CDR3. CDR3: CASRVQGAADTQYF. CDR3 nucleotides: TGTGCCAGCAGGGTCCAGGGGGCGGCAGATACGCAGTATTTT.

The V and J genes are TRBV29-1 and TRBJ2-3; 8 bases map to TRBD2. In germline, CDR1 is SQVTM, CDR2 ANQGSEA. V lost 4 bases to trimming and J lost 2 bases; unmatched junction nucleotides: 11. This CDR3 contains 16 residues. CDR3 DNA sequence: TGCAGCGTTGCCGCTGTATACGGGGGGGCCACAGATACGCAGTATTTT. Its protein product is CSVAAVYGGATDTQYF.